The clone carrying this T cell receptor beta chain has a count of ten or more. Its antigen remains unknown. One end of the junction does not line up with germline, which may come from a read error. The entry originates in a study of early T cells in non-severe SARS-CoV-2 infection. The wider study: Sequencing targeted bulk RNA from unsorted whole blood, leaving chains unpaired.

General study results and limits: CD4 and private specificities were missed by VDJdb matching, which favored anti-spike CD8 responses.

The protocol attached unique molecular identifiers to individual cDNA molecules. Each CDR3 protein gets one entry after TCRdb re-called the 5' RACE reads with MiXCR. This table has about 56,000 distinct CDR3 sequences, roughly 10% appearing once. The CDR3 consists of 11 residues. Germline V gene lookup returns CDR1 ENHRY and CDR2 SYGVKD. This chain connects TRBV10-3 to TRBJ2-3; TRBD1 might be the D (5 bases). The clonotype comes from an adult who was a healthcare worker with PCR-confirmed SARS-CoV-2 infection or an uninfected control (not recorded which). What was sequenced was whole blood. CDR3 in amino acids: CAISEMGHRHF. The CDR3 DNA follows: TGTGCCATCAGTGAGATGGGCCACAGGCATTTT.